Presented here are 23 T cell receptor beta chains from one specimen sequenced in a study of T cell responses to AZD1222 COVID-19 vaccine. Some clones are missing from TCRdb's copy, which holds only in-frame ones; the method was immunoSEQ multiplex PCR. The sample lists 150,000 or so clones; 93% were seen once. The sequencing here drew on peripheral blood, taken on day 0 of AZD1222 vaccination. The source of these receptors is an adult in good health.

This clone was seen repeatedly, ten times or more. The gene calls are TRBV11-2 and TRBJ2-1; TRBD1 matches 7 bases. The CDR3 is 13 residues long. Germline V CDR1 and CDR2: SGHAT, FQNNGV. The V gene end was trimmed by 5 bases and the J gene end by 7 bases; junction bases not matched to a gene: 5. The CDR3 spells CASSRGPQNEQFF. DNA for the CDR3: TGTGCCAGCAGCAGGGGGCCGCAAAATGAGCAGTTCTTC. The full variable domain, with the rest looked up from reference TRBV11-2 and TRBJ2-1, is EAGVAQSPRYKIIEKRQSVAFWCNPISGHATLYWYQQILGQGPKLLIQFQNNGVVDDSQLPKDRFSAERLKGVDSTLKIQPAKLEDSAVYLCASSRGPQNEQFFGPGTRLTVL.

This CDR3 is CASSLETSRSLFF. The CDR3 DNA reads as TGTGCCAGCAGCCTGGAGACCTCCCGCTCTTTGTTTTTT. The chain carries TRBV4-2 and TRBJ1-4; D gene unclear. CDR3 size: 13 residues. The V gene's germline CDR1 is LGHNA and CDR2 YNFKEQ. V lost 4 bases, J lost 15 bases, and 18 bases lay in between.

The rearrangement joins TRBV27 to TRBJ2-7; no firm D call. The CDR3 consists of 10 residues. CDR1 and CDR2 (germline): MNHEY, SMNVEV (reference sequence). Trimming removed 7 bases at V and 7 bases at J, with 8 bases between. The CDR3 region has the DNA TGTGCCAGCACCTTGGGAGAGCAGTACTTC. Its protein product is CASTLGEQYF.

This clone has just one count. The chain carries TRBV11-2 and TRBJ1-1; 8 bases fit TRBD1. The V segment lost 4 bases and the J segment 6 bases; nucleotides outside the gene matches: 10. The germline gives CDR1 SGHAT, CDR2 FQNNGV. The CDR3 loop spans 15 amino acids. CDR3 loop: CASSSQGARAPEAFF. The CDR3 DNA reads TGTGCCAGCAGCTCCCAGGGGGCCAGGGCCCCTGAAGCTTTCTTT.

The J gene is TRBJ1-2, the V gene TRBV27, with D possibly being TRBD1 (6 bases). The V gene lost 2 bases and the J gene lost 8 bases, with 12 bases spanning the gap. The CDR3 is 13 residues long. The germline V gene encodes CDR1 MNHEY and CDR2 SMNVEV (reference sequence). The DNA for the CDR3 is TGTGCCAGCAGTTTAATGGGGGGCTGGGGCTACACCTTC. Translation: CASSLMGGWGYTF.

This clone was found once. The rearrangement links TRBV19 to TRBJ1-1, with 8 positions matching TRBD1. CDR1 and CDR2 from the germline V gene are LNHDA and SQIVND (reference sequence). Trimming removed 8 bases from V and 4 bases from J; junction bases left unmatched: 9. The CDR3 sequence is 14 residues long. This CDR3 is CASVRTGTGTEAFF. The CDR3 nucleotides read TGTGCCAGTGTTCGGACAGGGACCGGCACTGAAGCTTTCTTT. The full variable domain, its missing parts supplied by reference TRBV19 and TRBJ1-1, is DGGITQSPKYLFRKEGQNVTLSCEQNLNHDAMYWYRQDPGQGLRLIYYSQIVNDFQKGDIAEGYSVSREKKESFPLTVTSAQKNPTAFYLCASVRTGTGTEAFFGQGTRLTVV.

This chain links TRBV10-3 with TRBJ2-5, with a tentative D call TRBD2 (5 bases). Germline V gene data show CDR1 as ENHRY and CDR2 as SYGVKD. The V end was cut by 11 bases, the J end by 7 bases, with 20 bases between. This CDR3 has 13 amino acids. The CDR3: CALSYSEAGTQYF. The CDR3 nucleotides are TGTGCCCTGTCGTATTCGGAGGCTGGGACCCAGTACTTC.

The genes are TRBV7-6 and TRBJ1-3; D may be TRBD1 (5 bases). V was clipped by 5 bases and J by 0 bases, with 14 bases between them. CDR3 length equals 16 residues. The V gene's germline CDR1 is SGHVS and CDR2 FNYEAQ. The CDR3 sequence is CASSVNRRRSGNTIYF. In DNA, the CDR3 is TGTGCCAGCAGCGTGAACAGGAGACGCTCTGGAAACACCATATATTTT. Combining the CDR3 with reference TRBV7-6 and TRBJ1-3 gives the whole variable domain GAGVSQSPRYKVTKRGQDVALRCDPISGHVSLYWYRQALGQGPEFLTYFNYEAQQDKSGLPNDRFSAERPEGSISTLTIQRTEQRDSAMYRCASSVNRRRSGNTIYFGEGSWLTVV.

This sequence joins TRBV11-1 and TRBJ2-5; D perhaps matches TRBD2 (7 bases). CDR1 is SGHAT, CDR2 FQDESV, per germline (reference sequence). This CDR3 has 12 residues. The V end lost 1 base, the J end lost 14 bases, and 14 bases lay between the germline ends. The CDR3 DNA is TGTGCCAGCAGCTTAGTCGCGGGGGCCTTCTACTTC. It yields the protein CASSLVAGAFYF.

This clone was observed a single time. This chain connects TRBV7-8 to TRBJ2-2, with 11 positions matching TRBD2. CDR1 and CDR2 (germline): SGHVS, FQNEAQ. CDR3 size: 16 residues. Losses at the gene ends were 3 bases for V and 5 bases for J; bases not matched to a gene: 5. The CDR3 loop reads CASSFSGGAETGELFF. The CDR3 DNA sequence: TGTGCCAGCAGCTTTAGCGGGGGGGCCGAGACCGGGGAGCTGTTTTTT.

The CDR3 here is CASSRDRGREAFF. CDR3 coding DNA: TGTGCCAGCAGCCGGGACAGGGGCAGGGAAGCTTTCTTT. The rearrangement uses TRBV7-6 and TRBJ1-1, with 10 bases identical to TRBD1. In germline, CDR1 is SGHVS, CDR2 FNYEAQ. J gave up 8 bases and V 5 bases, and 5 bases lay outside the gene matches. This CDR3 is built from 13 residues. Variable domain in full (rest from reference TRBV7-6 and TRBJ1-1): GAGVSQSPRYKVTKRGQDVALRCDPISGHVSLYWYRQALGQGPEFLTYFNYEAQQDKSGLPNDRFSAERPEGSISTLTIQRTEQRDSAMYRCASSRDRGREAFFGQGTRLTVV.

The chain couples TRBV30 to TRBJ1-5, with no clear D. Germline V CDR1 and CDR2: GTSNPN, SVGIG (reference sequence). Trimming cost V 0 bases and J 5 bases, with 11 bases left between them. This CDR3 spans 14 amino acids. CDR3 region: CAWSVQGGHQPQHF. CDR3 sequence (DNA): TGTGCCTGGAGTGTACAAGGAGGCCATCAGCCCCAGCATTTT.

The CDR3 DNA is TGTGCCAGCAGCCAGGGACAAATCTACTACGAGCAGTACTTC. Amino acid sequence: CASSQGQIYYEQYF. This chain joins TRBV7-9 and TRBJ2-7; perhaps TRBD1 as D (6 bases). The V and J ends lost 5 bases and 3 bases respectively, with 14 bases between them. Germline V gene data show CDR1 as SEHNR and CDR2 as FQNEAQ (reference sequence). This CDR3 has 14 residues.

V and J are TRBV6-1 and TRBJ2-3, with TRBD2 as a possible D gene (6 bases). The germline CDR1 and CDR2 sequences are MNHNS and SASEGT. Deletions cut 3 bases from V and 5 bases from J, with 9 bases between. The CDR3 has 13 amino acids. The CDR3 sequence is CASSETRRDTQYF. CDR3 DNA: TGTGCCAGCAGTGAGACTAGACGAGATACGCAGTATTTT.

The chain employs TRBV3-1 (or the pseudogene TRBV3-2) and TRBJ2-3; no clear D. There are 12 residues in the CDR3. The germline V gene encodes CDR1 LGHDT and CDR2 YNNKEL (reference sequence). The V end lost 4 bases, the J end lost 5 bases, and 7 bases lay between the germline ends. The CDR3 here is CASSRSIDTQYF. In DNA form, the CDR3 reads TGTGCCAGCAGCCGTTCGATAGATACGCAGTATTTT.

The table lists this clone with a few counts. The genes are TRBV9 and TRBJ1-1; TRBD1 is a possible D gene (5 bases). CDR3 size: 14 residues. V shed 2 bases and J shed 0 bases, with 8 bases lying between them. Per the germline V gene, CDR1 is SGDLS and CDR2 is YYNGEE. The CDR3 sequence: CASSVGPMNTEAFF. The CDR3 DNA follows: TGTGCCAGCAGCGTGGGACCGATGAACACTGAAGCTTTCTTT.

The chain carries TRBV12-3 or TRBV12-4 and TRBJ1-4, with a weak D call TRBD1 (5 bases). Trimming left V 6 bases short and J 4 bases short, with 9 bases between. This CDR3 region has 13 residues. DNA for the CDR3: TGTGCCAGCAGCCGCGACAGTAATGAAAAACTGTTTTTT. Its protein is CASSRDSNEKLFF.

In this sample, this clone turned up once. V is TRBV6-6 and J is TRBJ2-3; 9 nucleotides align to TRBD2. V shed 6 bases and J 7 bases; nucleotides not matched to a gene: 11. Per germline, CDR1 MNHNY and CDR2 SVGAGI (reference sequence). The CDR3 runs to 15 residues. The CDR3 DNA reads TGTGCCAGCAGGGATGGCGGGGGGGCCCGTCATACGCAGTATTTT. This sequence encodes CASRDGGGARHTQYF.

The chain joins TRBV7-2 to TRBJ1-2, with TRBD1 as a possible D gene (6 bases). The CDR3 is made up of 16 amino acids. Germline lookup yields CDR1 SGHTA and CDR2 FQGNSA. Trimming shortened V by 1 base and J by 4 bases, and 16 bases separated the two germline ends. The CDR3 region is CASSLGRTGLGYGYTF. Written as DNA, the CDR3 is TGTGCCAGCAGCTTAGGCCGAACAGGGTTGGGCTATGGCTACACCTTC.

The chain uses TRBV30 and TRBJ2-2; D uncertain. The V end lost 0 bases, the J end lost 4 bases, and 6 bases lay between the germline ends. This CDR3 has 13 residues. Germline V gene data show CDR1 as GTSNPN and CDR2 as SVGIG (reference sequence). In nucleotides, the CDR3 is TGTGCCTGGAGTGTACGGATCACCGGGGAGCTGTTTTTT. Amino acid sequence: CAWSVRITGELFF.

The chain is built from TRBV19 and TRBJ2-1; 7 nucleotides align to TRBD1. The trim removed 5 bases at V and 2 bases at J, leaving 9 bases unmatched. CDR3 length: 16 residues. CDR1 and CDR2 (germline): LNHDA, SQIVND (reference sequence). This chain's CDR3 is CASSLDGDRAYNEQFF. The CDR3 nucleotides are TGTGCCAGTAGTCTCGACGGAGACAGGGCCTACAATGAGCAGTTCTTC.

This clone was recorded once. The V gene is TRBV5-8, the J gene TRBJ1-6; TRBD1 might be the D (5 bases). The V gene's germline CDR1 is SGHTS and CDR2 YDEGEE. The CDR3 loop spans 17 amino acids. Trimming pared 0 bases from V and 3 bases from J, leaving 13 bases between. CDR3 nucleotide sequence: TGTGCCAGCAGCTTGGACCCGACAGTAATCTATAATTCACCCCTCCACTTT. It specifies CASSLDPTVIYNSPLHF.

The V gene is TRBV27, the J gene TRBJ1-1; D perhaps matches TRBD1 (6 bases). V lost 4 bases, J lost 6 bases, and 12 bases lay in between. The CDR3 is 13 amino acids. Germline V gene lookup returns CDR1 MNHEY and CDR2 SMNVEV (reference sequence). The CDR3 region is CASSYTGFAEAFF. The DNA of the CDR3 is TGTGCCAGCAGTTATACAGGGTTCGCTGAAGCTTTCTTT.